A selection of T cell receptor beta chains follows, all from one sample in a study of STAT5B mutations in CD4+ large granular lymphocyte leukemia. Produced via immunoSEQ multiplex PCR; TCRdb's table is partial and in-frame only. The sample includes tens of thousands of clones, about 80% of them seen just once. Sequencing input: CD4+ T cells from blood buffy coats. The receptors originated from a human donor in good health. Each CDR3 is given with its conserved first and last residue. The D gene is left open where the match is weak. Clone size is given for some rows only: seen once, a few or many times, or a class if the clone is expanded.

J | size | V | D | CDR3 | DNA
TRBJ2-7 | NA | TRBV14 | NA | CASSQDFGYEQYF | TGTGCCAGCAGCCAAGATTTCGGCTACGAGCAGTACTTC
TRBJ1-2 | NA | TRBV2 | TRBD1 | CASSFRGQGNYGYTF | TGTGCCAGCAGTTTTCGGGGACAGGGGAACTATGGCTACACCTTC
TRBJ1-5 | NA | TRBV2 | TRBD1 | CASSEGTGFSNQPQHF | TGTGCCAGCAGTGAGGGGACAGGGTTCAGCAATCAGCCCCAGCATTTT
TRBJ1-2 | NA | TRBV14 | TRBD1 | CASSQKTGFYGYTF | TGTGCCAGCAGCCAAAAGACAGGGTTCTATGGCTACACCTTC
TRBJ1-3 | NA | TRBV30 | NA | CAHEGSSGNTIYF | TGTGCGCACGAGGGGAGCTCTGGAAACACCATATATTTT
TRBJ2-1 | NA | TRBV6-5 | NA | CASSYSSRYNEQFF | TGTGCCAGCAGTTACAGTTCTAGATACAATGAGCAGTTCTTC
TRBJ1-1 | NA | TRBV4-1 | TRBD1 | CASSLGQGAMNTEAFF | TGCGCCAGCAGCCTCGGACAGGGGGCTATGAACACTGAAGCTTTCTTT
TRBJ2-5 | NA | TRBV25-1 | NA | CASSELDKQETQYF | TGTGCCAGCAGTGAACTTGACAAGCAAGAGACCCAGTACTTC
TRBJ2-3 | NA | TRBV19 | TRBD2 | CATRHAGGSTDTQYF | TGTGCCACTCGTCATGCGGGAGGGAGCACAGATACGCAGTATTTT
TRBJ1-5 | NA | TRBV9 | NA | CASSVGYNSNQPQHF | TGTGCCAGCAGCGTAGGGTATAATAGCAATCAGCCCCAGCATTTT
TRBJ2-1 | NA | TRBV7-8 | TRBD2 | CASSFLADYNEQFF | TGTGCCAGCAGCTTCCTAGCGGATTACAATGAGCAGTTCTTC
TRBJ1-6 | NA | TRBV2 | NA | CASSEMASPGPLHF | TGTGCCAGCAGTGAAATGGCCAGTCCTGGGCCCCTCCACTTT
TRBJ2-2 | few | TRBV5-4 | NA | CASRLLGGFGTGELFF | TGTGCCAGCAGACTCCTCGGGGGCTTCGGGACCGGGGAGCTGTTTTTT
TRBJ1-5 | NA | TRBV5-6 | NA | CASSLGVGHQPQHF | TGTGCCAGCAGCTTGGGGGTGGGCCATCAGCCCCAGCATTTT
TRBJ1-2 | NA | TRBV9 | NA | CASSGGGSGSNYGYTF | TGTGCCAGCAGCGGAGGAGGGTCAGGGTCTAACTATGGCTACACCTTC
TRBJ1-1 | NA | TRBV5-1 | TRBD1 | CASSVYRGRNTEAFF | TGCGCCAGCAGCGTCTACAGGGGGCGAAACACTGAAGCTTTCTTT
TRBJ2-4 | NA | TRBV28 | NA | CASGSLAVKNIQYF | TGTGCCAGCGGCTCACTCGCTGTCAAAAACATTCAGTACTTC
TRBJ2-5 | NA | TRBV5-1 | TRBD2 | CASSLVVAGEGETQYF | TGCGCCAGCAGCTTGGTAGTAGCGGGGGAAGGGGAGACCCAGTACTTC
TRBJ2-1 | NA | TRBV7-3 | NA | CASSFPKAGALNEQFF | TGTGCCAGCAGCTTCCCAAAGGCGGGGGCCCTTAATGAGCAGTTCTTC
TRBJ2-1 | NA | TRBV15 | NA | CATSRVGTGNNEQFF | TGTGCCACCAGCAGAGTGGGGACGGGGAACAATGAGCAGTTCTTC
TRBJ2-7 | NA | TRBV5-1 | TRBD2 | CASSVSGGPYEQYF | TGCGCCAGCAGCGTTAGCGGGGGTCCTTACGAGCAGTACTTC
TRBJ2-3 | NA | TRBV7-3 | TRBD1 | CASSLWTGGITDTQYF | TGTGCCAGCAGCTTGTGGACAGGGGGAATCACAGATACGCAGTATTTT
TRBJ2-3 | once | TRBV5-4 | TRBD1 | CASSSDRARTDTQYF | TGTGCCAGCAGCTCGGACAGGGCACGCACAGATACGCAGTATTTT
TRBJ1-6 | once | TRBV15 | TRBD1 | CATSRDPLGQGANSPLHF | TGTGCCACCAGCAGAGATCCCCTCGGACAGGGGGCGAATTCACCCCTCCACTTT
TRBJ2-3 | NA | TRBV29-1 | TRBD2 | CSVPISGGMYTDTQYF | TGCAGCGTTCCCATTAGCGGGGGGATGTACACAGATACGCAGTATTTT
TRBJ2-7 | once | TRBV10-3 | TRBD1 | CAISGQGWDEQYF | TGTGCCATCAGTGGACAGGGTTGGGACGAGCAGTACTTC
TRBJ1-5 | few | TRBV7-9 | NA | CASNQFGNQPQHF | TGTGCCAGCAACCAGTTTGGCAATCAGCCCCAGCATTTT
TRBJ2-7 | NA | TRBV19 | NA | CASSIDLDTYEQYF | TGTGCCAGTAGTATAGATCTTGACACCTACGAGCAGTACTTC
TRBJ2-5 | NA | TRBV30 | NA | CAWSGRRTEQYF | TGTGCCTGGAGCGGGAGGAGGACAGAGCAGTACTTC
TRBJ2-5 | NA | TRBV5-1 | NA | CASSTGHTEETQYF | TGCGCCAGCAGCACCGGACACACGGAGGAGACCCAGTACTTC
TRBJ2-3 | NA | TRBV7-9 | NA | CASSYSGVSTDTQYF | TGTGCCAGCAGTTACAGCGGAGTCAGCACAGATACGCAGTATTTT
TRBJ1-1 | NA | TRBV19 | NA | CASSVRENTEAFF | TGTGCCAGTAGTGTCAGGGAGAACACTGAAGCTTTCTTT
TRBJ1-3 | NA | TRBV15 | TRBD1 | CATSRDRGTGGNTIYF | TGTGCCACCAGCAGAGATAGGGGGACAGGTGGAAACACCATATATTTT
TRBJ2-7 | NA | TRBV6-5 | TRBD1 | CASRLYRDRSYEQYF | TGTGCCAGCAGACTTTACCGGGACAGGTCCTACGAGCAGTACTTC
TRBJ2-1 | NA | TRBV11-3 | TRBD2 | CASSSLAGVGNEQFF | TGTGCCAGCAGCTCACTAGCGGGAGTGGGCAATGAGCAGTTCTTC